This T cell receptor (beta chain) came from a study of T cells after yellow fever vaccination. Study-wide results and limits: It was the secondary response that reached its peak faster, day 5 versus 15, but it was weaker.

The table lists this clonotype with many counts. Its antigen remains unidentified. This CDR3 has 12 amino acids. V was cut by 7 bases and J by 5 bases, with 11 bases left in between. The germline CDR1 and CDR2 sequences are MNHNS and SASEGT. Via MiXCR, TCRdb re-called the 5' RACE reads, giving one row per CDR3 protein. The sample includes around 320,000 distinct CDR3 sequences, around 4.5% of them seen just once. Sequencing was performed on PBMCs, taken 15 days after the yellow fever booster vaccination. The chain recombines TRBV6-1 with TRBJ1-1; TRBD1 might be the D (6 bases). The clonotype comes from a man younger than 30 who received the YFV17D yellow fever vaccine. CDR3: CASIGGGTEAFF. The CDR3 DNA reads as TGTGCCAGCATAGGAGGGGGGACTGAAGCTTTCTTT.